The present entry profiles one T cell receptor (beta chain) with its context. Clinical history reported by participants formed the basis on which cohorts were assigned. Two negative PCRs, clearance, or symptom resolution were required of recovered Cohort 3 donors. This entry comes from a study of blood T cell repertoires in COVID-19. With 4 bases clipped from V and 5 bases from J, the junction kept 6 bases outside the gene matches. Germline CDR1 is SGHRS and CDR2 is YFSETQ. The CDR3 is 15 residues long. Data came from immunoSEQ multiplex PCR; TCRdb stores just in-frame clones and leaves some out. The repertoire holds approximately 200,000 clones, with about 81% as singletons.

Sequences were obtained from PBMCs or T cells enriched from blood (not recorded which). This chain connects TRBV5-1 to TRBJ2-2, with 9 bases aligning to TRBD2. The origin of this receptor is a man aged 35 to 55 who had recovered from COVID-19. CDR3 DNA sequence: TGCGCCAGCAGCCCCCCAGCGGGAGGAACCGGGGAGCTGTTTTTT. Translation gives CASSPPAGGTGELFF.